This T cell receptor (beta chain) was found in a study of identical twins. General study results and limits: Whereas memory repertoires showed no such difference, abundant cord blood beta clonotypes carried fewer insertions.

Unique molecular identifiers were in the cDNA, with template-switch universal primer binding. MiXCR, run by TCRdb on the 5' RACE reads, gives a single entry per CDR3 protein. The repertoire holds roughly 260,000 distinct CDR3 sequences, with approximately 7.9% as singletons. This clonotype was detected a few times. No antigen is known for it. Germline lookup yields CDR1 SEHNR and CDR2 FQNEAQ (reference sequence). V was pared by 5 bases and J by 6 bases, with 17 bases between. This CDR3 contains 15 residues. The same sample was also studied in work on yellow fever vaccine responses in identical twins.

The chain combines TRBV7-9 with TRBJ2-1, with D possibly TRBD2 on 6 matching bases. Specimen: CD8+ T cells sorted from blood. The TCR originated in a woman in her late teens or twenties in good health. CDR3 in amino acids: CASSIETGETNEQFF. For the CDR3, the DNA is TGTGCCAGCAGCATAGAGACGGGGGAAACCAATGAGCAGTTCTTC.